The clone carrying this T cell receptor beta chain was seen a few times. Its antigen is undetermined. In making TCR cDNA, 5'RACE template switching added a universal primer site and UMIs to it. TCRdb redid the calling of the 5' RACE reads with MiXCR, one entry per CDR3 protein. The table includes approximately 300,000 distinct CDR3 sequences, approximately 7% detected once. The data were taken from a study of T cells after yellow fever vaccination. Notes on the study in general: Weaker overall, the secondary response nonetheless peaked faster (day 5 versus 15).

Germline V gene sequence: CDR1 MNHEY, CDR2 SVGEGT. The CDR3 has 15 residues. V lost 5 bases and J lost 4, with 15 bases in between. This rearrangement joins TRBV6-2 or TRBV6-3 to TRBJ2-1; TRBD2 might be the D (5 bases). This sequence was found in a man between 18 and 35 years old who received the YFV17D yellow fever vaccine. Specimen: PBMCs, collected more than 35 days after the first yellow fever vaccination. The CDR3 bases are TGTGCCAGCAGTCCTGACTACCTGGAATACAATGAGCAGTTCTTC. Its protein product is CASSPDYLEYNEQFF.